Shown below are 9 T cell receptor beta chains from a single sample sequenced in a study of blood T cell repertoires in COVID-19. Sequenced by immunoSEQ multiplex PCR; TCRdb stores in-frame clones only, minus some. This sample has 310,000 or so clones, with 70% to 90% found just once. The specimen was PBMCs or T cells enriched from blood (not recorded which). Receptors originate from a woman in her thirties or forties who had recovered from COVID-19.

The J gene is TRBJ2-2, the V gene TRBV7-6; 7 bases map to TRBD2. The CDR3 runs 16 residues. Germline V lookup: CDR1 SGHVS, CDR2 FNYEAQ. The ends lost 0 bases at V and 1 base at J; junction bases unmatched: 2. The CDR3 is CASSLATSLNTGELFF. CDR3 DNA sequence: TGTGCCAGCAGCTTAGCGACTAGCCTGAACACCGGGGAGCTGTTTTTT.

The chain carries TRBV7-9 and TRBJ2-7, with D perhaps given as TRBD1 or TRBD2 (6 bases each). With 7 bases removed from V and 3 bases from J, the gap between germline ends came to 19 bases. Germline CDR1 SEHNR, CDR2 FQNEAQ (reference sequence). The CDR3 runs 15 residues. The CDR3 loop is CASTKAGRGVYEQYF. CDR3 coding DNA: TGTGCCAGCACCAAAGCGGGCAGGGGCGTCTACGAGCAGTACTTC.

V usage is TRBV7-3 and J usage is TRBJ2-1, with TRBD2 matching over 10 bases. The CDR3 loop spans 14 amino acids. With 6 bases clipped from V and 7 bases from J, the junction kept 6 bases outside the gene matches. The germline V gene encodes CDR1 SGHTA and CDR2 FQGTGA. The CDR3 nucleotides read TGTGCCAGCAGTATAGCGGGAGGTTCGAATGAGCAGTTCTTC. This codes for CASSIAGGSNEQFF.

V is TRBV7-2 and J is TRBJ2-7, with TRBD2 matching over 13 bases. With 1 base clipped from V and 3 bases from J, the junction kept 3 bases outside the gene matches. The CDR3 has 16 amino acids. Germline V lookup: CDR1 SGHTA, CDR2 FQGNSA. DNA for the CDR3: TGTGCCAGCAGCTTAGGGGGACTAGCGGGGCGCTACGAGCAGTACTTC. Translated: CASSLGGLAGRYEQYF. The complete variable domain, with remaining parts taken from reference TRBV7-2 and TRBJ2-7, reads GAGVSQSPSNKVTEKGKDVELRCDPISGHTALYWYRQSLGQGLEFLIYFQGNSAPDKSGLPSDRFSAERTGGSVSTLTIQRTQQEDSAVYLCASSLGGLAGRYEQYFGPGTRLTVT.

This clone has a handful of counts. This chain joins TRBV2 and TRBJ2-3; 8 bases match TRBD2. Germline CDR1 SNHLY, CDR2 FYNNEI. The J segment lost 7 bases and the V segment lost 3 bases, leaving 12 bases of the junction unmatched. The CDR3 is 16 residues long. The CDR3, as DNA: TGTGCCAGCAGTGACAGCGGGGGAGCCACACGATATACGCAGTATTTT. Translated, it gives CASSDSGGATRYTQYF. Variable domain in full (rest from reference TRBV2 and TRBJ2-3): EPEVTQTPSHQVTQMGQEVILRCVPISNHLYFYWYRQILGQKVEFLVSFYNNEISEKSEIFDDQFSVERPDGSNFTLKIRSTKLEDSAMYFCASSDSGGATRYTQYFGPGTRLTVL.

CDR3 bases: TGTGCCAGCAGCTTTACGGGACAGTGGGGAGAGACCCAGTACTTC. It codes for CASSFTGQWGETQYF. This chain joins TRBV7-3 and TRBJ2-5; 7 bases match TRBD1. V dropped 3 bases and J dropped 4; count of bases not matched to a gene: 8. This CDR3 region has 15 residues. CDR1 is SGHTA and CDR2 is FQGTGA in the germline V gene.

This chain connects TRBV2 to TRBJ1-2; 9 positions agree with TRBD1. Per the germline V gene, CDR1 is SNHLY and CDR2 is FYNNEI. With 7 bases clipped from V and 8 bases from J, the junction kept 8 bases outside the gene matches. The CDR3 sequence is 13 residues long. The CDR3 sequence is CASTRTGARGYTF. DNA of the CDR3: TGTGCCAGCACCCGGACAGGGGCTAGGGGCTACACCTTC.

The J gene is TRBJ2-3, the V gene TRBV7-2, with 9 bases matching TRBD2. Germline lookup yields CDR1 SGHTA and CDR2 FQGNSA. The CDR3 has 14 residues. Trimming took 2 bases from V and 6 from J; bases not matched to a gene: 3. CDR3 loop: CASSLSAGGDTQYF. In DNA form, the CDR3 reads TGTGCCAGCAGCTTATCAGCGGGGGGTGATACGCAGTATTTT.

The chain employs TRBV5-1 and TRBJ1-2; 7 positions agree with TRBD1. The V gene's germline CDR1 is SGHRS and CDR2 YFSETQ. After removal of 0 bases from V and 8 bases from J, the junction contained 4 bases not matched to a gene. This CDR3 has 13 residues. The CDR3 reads CASSLATGVGYTF. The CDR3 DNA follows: TGCGCCAGCAGCTTGGCCACAGGGGTCGGCTACACCTTC.